The source of this T cell receptor beta chain is a study of monozygotic twins with inflammatory bowel disease. The CDR3 contains 12 residues. Germline-derived CDR1 and CDR2 are SGHTA and FQGNSA. Study results and caveats: The analysis yielded no support for one strong signal or clonotype associated with IBD. Similarity of repertoires did not differ between concordant and discordant twins, possibly from limited power.

Concerning this clonotype: Its antigen remains unknown.

The study subjected TCRalpha and TCRbeta cDNA to two nested PCRs of approximately 17 and 9 cycles. TCRdb re-called the 5' RACE reads; one entry per CDR3 protein, DNA not given. The sample includes some 450,000 distinct CDR3 sequences. The clonotype originates from a human donor with ulcerative colitis or Crohn's disease, or a healthy co-twin of an affected twin (not recorded which). The chain couples TRBV7-2 to TRBJ1-1; absent DNA, TCRdb's TRBD1 call cannot be checked. The sample was blood. CDR3: CASSGQLTEAFF.